This TCR beta chain was obtained from a study of control samples from healthy donors and cancer patients. Sequencing was performed with immunoSEQ multiplex PCR; in TCRdb, only in-frame clones are kept and a portion is missing. The sample lists some 130,000 clones, roughly 90% occurring once. The CDR3 sequence is 13 residues long. Trimming cost V 5 bases and J 6 bases, with 10 bases left between them. The germline V gene encodes CDR1 PRHDT and CDR2 FYEKMQ (reference sequence). This receptor was taken from a woman in her fifties or sixties in good health. The rearrangement joins TRBV13 to TRBJ2-2, with D perhaps assigned TRBD1 or TRBD2 (5 bases each). Source material: blood. CDR3 sequence: CASSPLGAGELFF. The DNA of the CDR3 is TGTGCCAGCAGCCCATTGGGGGCCGGGGAGCTGTTTTTT. Full variable domain (missing parts from reference TRBV13 and TRBJ2-2): AAGVIQSPRHLIKEKRETATLKCYPIPRHDTVYWYQQGPGQDPQFLISFYEKMQSDKGSIPDRFSAQQFSDYHSELNMSSLELGDSALYFCASSPLGAGELFFGEGSRLTVL.